These 29 T cell receptor beta chains share one sample of origin, sequenced in a study of beta chain features in type 1 diabetes. cDNA synthesis used the whole RNA isolate, giving expressed TCRB sequences. Profiling relied on immunoSEQ multiplex PCR, and the TCRdb table lists in-frame clones only, not all of them. Of approximately 400,000 clones listed, approximately 16% are singletons. Sequencing used naive CD4+ T cells from blood. Receptors were obtained from a woman under 30 in good health.

V is TRBV7-9 and J is TRBJ1-4; TRBD1 matches 7 bases. Per germline, CDR1 SEHNR and CDR2 FQNEAQ (reference sequence). CDR3 length: 12 amino acids. Losses at the gene ends were 6 bases for V and 11 bases for J; bases not matched to a gene: 6. The CDR3 DNA is TGTGCCAGCAGTTCACAGGGGTGGAAACTGTTTTTT. It codes for CASSSQGWKLFF.

Only a few counts were recorded for this clone. The chain carries TRBV28 and TRBJ2-1; 10 nucleotides agree with TRBD2. The CDR3 totals 15 residues. Germline V gene lookup returns CDR1 MDHEN and CDR2 SYDVKM. Germline trimming cut 2 bases from V and 2 bases from J; bases unmatched to any gene: 0. CDR3 region: CASSLLAGAYNEQFF. The CDR3 DNA follows: TGTGCCAGCAGTTTACTAGCGGGAGCCTACAATGAGCAGTTCTTC.

The chain is built from TRBV5-4 and TRBJ1-2, with D unresolved. The CDR3 runs 19 residues. Germline V CDR1 and CDR2: SGHNT, YYREEE (reference sequence). V shed 2 bases and J shed 2 bases, with 25 bases lying between them. CDR3 sequence: CASSLVSRWWGESNYGYTF. CDR3 nucleotides: TGTGCCAGCAGCTTAGTTTCAAGGTGGTGGGGAGAATCCAACTATGGCTACACCTTC.

A few counts support this clone. The chain joins TRBV5-6 to TRBJ2-7, with 9 positions matching TRBD1. Germline assignment: CDR1 SGHDT and CDR2 YYEEEE. Trimming at V came to 2 bases and at J to 4 bases, leaving 7 bases not matched to a gene. This CDR3 has 15 amino acids. The CDR3 loop is CASSLVDRGSYEQYF. CDR3 sequence (DNA): TGTGCCAGCAGCTTAGTGGACAGGGGATCATACGAGCAGTACTTC.

This chain joins TRBV28 and TRBJ1-2, with a possible D match to TRBD1 (6 bases). The ends were cut back, 5 bases at V and 4 bases at J, with 14 bases in the middle. The length of the CDR3 is 14 residues. Germline-derived CDR1 and CDR2 are MDHEN and SYDVKM. The CDR3 loop reads CASSLGQIRYGYTF. The CDR3 bases are TGTGCCAGCAGTCTCGGACAGATACGCTATGGCTACACCTTC.

The rearrangement joins TRBV19 to TRBJ2-1; 9 bases agree with TRBD2. Looked up from germline, CDR1 is LNHDA and CDR2 is SQIVND (reference sequence). Trimming at V came to 8 bases and at J to 0 bases, leaving 5 bases not matched to a gene. The CDR3 is 15 amino acids. The CDR3 nucleotides read TGTGCCAGTGGACTAGCGACCTTCTCCTACAATGAGCAGTTCTTC. Its translation: CASGLATFSYNEQFF.

This clone was seen only a few times. The chain joins TRBV7-9 to TRBJ1-3; D remains ambiguous. Germline V gene sequence: CDR1 SEHNR, CDR2 FQNEAQ (reference sequence). V lost 8 bases to trimming and J lost 2 bases, with 10 bases between them. The CDR3 has 13 amino acids. For the CDR3, the DNA is TGTGCCAGCCGCGAGGGTACTGGAAACACCATATATTTT. This gives the protein CASREGTGNTIYF.

This clone has more than one count but fewer than ten. The V call is TRBV5-1, the J call TRBJ2-1, with D hard to call. Per germline, CDR1 SGHRS and CDR2 YFSETQ. This CDR3 has 13 amino acids. The V end was cut by 0 bases, the J end by 6 bases, with 7 bases between. The CDR3 coding sequence is TGCGCCAGCAGCTTGGATCTCGGCAATGAGCAGTTCTTC. Its translation is CASSLDLGNEQFF.

This sequence joins TRBV30 and TRBJ2-1; perhaps TRBD2 as D (6 bases). This CDR3 has 14 residues. Germline values: CDR1 GTSNPN, CDR2 SVGIG (reference sequence). Trimming cost V 0 bases and J 9 bases, with 15 bases left between them. The CDR3 DNA reads TGTGCCTGGAGTGTAAGCGGGTGGGGTGTTGAGCAGTTCTTC. The encoded protein is CAWSVSGWGVEQFF.

V gene TRBV9 combines with J gene TRBJ2-7; 12 bases match TRBD2. V gave up 2 bases and J gave up 3 bases; unmatched junction bases: 9. Germline assignment: CDR1 SGDLS and CDR2 YYNGEE. This CDR3 has 17 amino acids. The CDR3 region has the DNA TGTGCCAGCAGCGTGCACCGGACTAGCGGGGATCGCTACGAGCAGTACTTC. Translating gives CASSVHRTSGDRYEQYF.

The chain links TRBV14 to TRBJ2-5, with 11 bases lining up with TRBD2. The CDR3 loop spans 14 amino acids. The junction had 3 bases not matched to a gene; V was cut back by 5 bases and J by 4 bases. Germline CDR1 is SGHDN and CDR2 is FVKESK. The DNA of the CDR3 is TGTGCCAGCAGCTTAGGACTAGCGGGAGAGACCCAGTACTTC. This sequence encodes CASSLGLAGETQYF.

This clone was counted between two and nine times. V is TRBV19 and J is TRBJ2-7; D unclear. The germline CDR1 and CDR2 sequences are LNHDA and SQIVND (reference sequence). This CDR3 region has 10 residues. V dropped 6 bases and J dropped 7 bases, with 7 bases sitting between them. CDR3 in DNA: TGTGCCAGTAGCGGGTGGGAGCAGTACTTC. Translation gives CASSGWEQYF.

On this clone: Other DNA variants within this sample encode the same CDR3. The chain uses TRBV15 and TRBJ2-1, with a tentative D call TRBD2 (5 bases). This CDR3 region has 13 residues. Germline CDR1 is LNHNV and CDR2 is YYDKDF (reference sequence). Trimming took 0 bases from V and 9 from J, leaving 9 bases between them. CDR3 in DNA: TGTGCCACCAGCAGAGATCCTAGCCGTGAGCAGTTCTTC. It yields the protein CATSRDPSREQFF.

The rearrangement links TRBV6-4 to TRBJ1-5; D unclear. CDR1 is MRHNA, CDR2 SNTAGT, per germline. The CDR3 spans 13 residues. V gave up 5 bases and J gave up 1 base, with 6 bases separating them. The DNA of the CDR3 is TGTGCCAGCAGTAGAGAGAGCAATCAGCCCCAGCATTTT. Translation gives CASSRESNQPQHF.

This clone was detected only a few times. The chain has TRBV10-3 and TRBJ2-7; perhaps TRBD2 as D (5 bases). Germline values: CDR1 ENHRY, CDR2 SYGVKD. The CDR3 is made up of 13 amino acids. The ends were cut back, 4 bases at V and 5 bases at J, with 12 bases in the middle. The CDR3 region is CAISVREFHEQYF. CDR3 coding DNA: TGTGCCATCAGTGTGAGGGAGTTCCACGAGCAGTACTTC.

The chain uses TRBV7-9 and TRBJ1-5, with D unresolved. Trimming cost V 3 bases and J 10 bases, with 19 bases left between them. The CDR3 runs to 15 residues. The V gene's germline CDR1 is SEHNR and CDR2 FQNEAQ (reference sequence). CDR3 residues: CASSFSESDFSPQHF. CDR3 bases: TGTGCCAGCAGCTTTAGCGAGTCGGATTTCAGTCCCCAGCATTTT.

In this sample, this clone turned up a few times. This chain uses TRBV5-1 with TRBJ2-5; TRBD2 matches 10 bases. J lost 3 bases, V lost 0 bases, and 11 bases had no gene match. This CDR3 region has 18 residues. Germline V gene sequence: CDR1 SGHRS, CDR2 YFSETQ. The CDR3 DNA reads TGCGCCAGCAGCTTGGTCCCCCCCGAGCTAGCGGGAGAAGAGACCCAGTACTTC. It specifies CASSLVPPELAGEETQYF.

The chain is built from TRBV30 and TRBJ2-1; 11 bases are a match to TRBD2. The CDR3 loop spans 14 amino acids. CDR1 and CDR2 from the germline V gene are GTSNPN and SVGIG (reference sequence). V shed 1 base and J 7 bases; nucleotides not matched to a gene: 3. CDR3 DNA: TGTGCCTGGAGTGGCCTAGCGGGAGGTAATGAGCAGTTCTTC. Protein product: CAWSGLAGGNEQFF.

This clone was observed a handful of times. The chain uses TRBV4-1 and TRBJ2-5; D might be TRBD2 (5 bases). In germline, CDR1 is MGHRA, CDR2 YSYEKL. The CDR3 extends over 14 amino acids. Trimming left V 4 bases short and J 5 bases short, with 14 bases between. CDR3 protein: CASSPGLQRETQYF. The CDR3 DNA follows: TGCGCCAGCAGCCCTGGTTTACAGCGGGAGACCCAGTACTTC.

DNA for the CDR3: TGTGCCAGCTCACAGCTCGGCGGTGAGCAGTTCTTC. Protein: CASSQLGGEQFF. The chain links TRBV18 to TRBJ2-1; no definite D call. Germline-derived CDR1 and CDR2 are KGHSH and LQKENI. CDR3 length equals 12 residues. The germline V and J ends were trimmed by 4 bases and 9 bases, with 10 bases remaining between them.

V and J are TRBV5-4 and TRBJ2-1; TRBD2 aligns across 8 bases. The CDR3 has 15 residues. V lost 0 bases to trimming and J lost 6 bases; unmatched junction nucleotides: 5. Germline-derived CDR1 and CDR2 are SGHNT and YYREEE (reference sequence). In DNA form, the CDR3 reads TGTGCCAGCAGCTTGGTGGCGGGAGGTTCCAATGAGCAGTTCTTC. It specifies CASSLVAGGSNEQFF.

This clone was counted only a few times. The chain links TRBV23-1 to TRBJ2-4, with a weak D call TRBD2 (6 bases). TRBV23-1 carries the ORF label, with uncertain function. Deletions cut 6 bases from V and 8 bases from J, with 14 bases between. CDR3 size: 13 residues. CDR3 in amino acids: CASSHSRRDIQYF. The CDR3 bases are TGCGCCAGCAGCCACTCGAGGAGGGACATTCAGTACTTC.

V and J are TRBV5-4 and TRBJ1-4, with D possibly being TRBD1 (6 bases). The CDR3 totals 15 residues. With 4 bases removed from V and 0 bases from J, the gap between germline ends came to 10 bases. Germline CDR1 and CDR2: SGHNT and YYREEE (reference sequence). In DNA, the CDR3 is TGTGCCAGCAGCCCAGGGGACGCAACTAATGAAAAACTGTTTTTT. Translated, it gives CASSPGDATNEKLFF.

This clone has a handful of counts. The V gene is TRBV9, the J gene TRBJ2-3, with 7 bases fitting TRBD1. The length of the CDR3 is 15 residues. The germline V gene has CDR1 SGDLS and CDR2 YYNGEE. The J segment lost 1 base and the V segment lost 2 bases, leaving 4 bases of the junction unmatched. CDR3 in DNA: TGTGCCAGCAGCGTCCGGGACAGTCGCACAGATACGCAGTATTTT. This sequence encodes CASSVRDSRTDTQYF.

This clone has a handful of counts. The chain is built from TRBV30 and TRBJ1-5; D not certain. The CDR3 length is 13 residues. Trimming pared 0 bases from V and 6 bases from J, leaving 9 bases between. Germline V gene sequence: CDR1 GTSNPN, CDR2 SVGIG (reference sequence). CDR3 region: CAWSVQNLQPQHF. DNA for the CDR3: TGTGCCTGGAGTGTTCAGAATCTTCAGCCCCAGCATTTT.

J is TRBJ2-3 and V is TRBV7-9; 7 bases are shared with TRBD1. The trim removed 5 bases at V and 6 bases at J, leaving 11 bases unmatched. Looked up from germline, CDR1 is SEHNR and CDR2 is FQNEAQ (reference sequence). The CDR3 has 15 residues. The CDR3 nucleotides are TGTGCCAGCAGCCCCCGGGACAGAAAGAGGGATACGCAGTATTTT. The encoded protein is CASSPRDRKRDTQYF.

J is TRBJ2-3 and V is TRBV7-2; 8 positions agree with TRBD2. The V gene end was trimmed by 5 bases and the J gene end by 0 bases; junction bases not matched to a gene: 7. Germline assignment: CDR1 SGHTA and CDR2 FQGNSA. The length of the CDR3 is 16 residues. CDR3 in amino acids: CASSPLSGKSTDTQYF. CDR3 bases: TGTGCCAGCAGCCCCCTTAGCGGGAAAAGCACAGATACGCAGTATTTT.

The J gene is TRBJ2-1, the V gene TRBV5-4, with 11 bases identical to TRBD2. Germline V gene sequence: CDR1 SGHNT, CDR2 YYREEE (reference sequence). V dropped 4 bases and J dropped 10; count of bases not matched to a gene: 13. This CDR3 spans 16 amino acids. The CDR3, as DNA: TGTGCCAGCAGCCCACCGGGACTAGCGGAACTTGAGGAGCAGTTCTTC. This encodes CASSPPGLAELEEQFF.

The CDR3 bases are TGTGCCAGCACCCCCCACGGGTCCTACAATGAGCAGTTCTTC. Translating gives CASTPHGSYNEQFF. The genes are TRBV9 and TRBJ2-1; D is undetermined. The CDR3 runs 14 residues. Trimming shortened V by 6 bases and J by 1 base, and 11 bases separated the two germline ends. Germline V gene data show CDR1 as SGDLS and CDR2 as YYNGEE.